One sample yielded the 9 T cell receptor beta chains listed below, sequenced in a study of blood T cells in healthy people across ages. A J-beta primer mix and a sample-barcoded 5' primer were used in a second PCR of roughly 7 to 12 cycles. TCRdb used MiXCR to reprocess the 5' RACE reads, holding one entry per CDR3 protein. The sample consists of approximately 1,100,000 distinct CDR3 sequences, around 43% of them appearing once. Sample: blood. Every receptor here comes from a woman aged 60-75 years in good health.

This clonotype was seen at least ten times. The chain links TRBV6-5 to TRBJ2-5; D may be TRBD1 (5 bases). The J call is uncertain, as TRBJ2-7 better fits the DNA end. CDR1 MNHEY and CDR2 SVGAGI come from the germline V gene. The CDR3 extends over 14 amino acids. The CDR3 coding sequence is TGTGCCAGCAGTTACGGGCAGGGTGTTTACGAGCAGTACTTC. This gives the protein CASSYGQGVYEQYF.

V and J are TRBV20-1 and TRBJ2-3, with D possibly TRBD2 on 5 matching bases. Germline CDR1 is DFQATT and CDR2 is SNEGSKA (reference sequence). V was clipped by 2 bases and J by 3 bases, with 12 bases between them. This CDR3 is built from 14 residues. This CDR3 is CSARRVALTDTQYF. Written as DNA, the CDR3 is TGCAGTGCTAGAAGGGTAGCGCTTACAGATACGCAGTATTTT.

The table lists this clonotype with many counts. The genes are TRBV20-1 and TRBJ1-1; D is possibly TRBD1 (5 bases). The CDR3 covers 14 residues. V lost 2 bases and J lost 3, with 13 bases in between. The V gene's germline CDR1 is DFQATT and CDR2 SNEGSKA (reference sequence). CDR3 DNA: TGCAGTGCTAGATGGGGGGTGGGGGACACTGAAGCTTTCTTT. It specifies CSARWGVGDTEAFF.

The chain combines TRBV29-1 with TRBJ1-1; the D gene is possibly TRBD1 (6 bases). The V gene's germline CDR1 is SQVTM and CDR2 ANQGSEA. CDR3 length equals 16 residues. V was cut by 0 bases and J by 0 bases, with 14 bases left in between. The CDR3 DNA reads TGCAGCGTTGAAGATACATGGGGGCGGATGAACACTGAAGCTTTCTTT. Translated, it gives CSVEDTWGRMNTEAFF.

This clonotype was seen a single time. The gene calls are TRBV5-1 and TRBJ2-1; D is perhaps TRBD1 (6 bases). Per the germline V gene, CDR1 is SGHRS and CDR2 is YFSETQ. V was trimmed by 8 bases and J by 3 bases, leaving 18 bases between them. CDR3 length: 15 residues. CDR3 region: CASSRERTDYNEQFF. For the CDR3, the DNA is TGCGCCAGTTCCAGGGAGCGGACAGACTACAATGAGCAGTTCTTC.

The chain is built from TRBV24-1 and TRBJ2-5; 12 bases fit TRBD1. J lost 11 bases, V lost 3 bases, and 12 bases had no gene match. The germline V gene encodes CDR1 KGHDR and CDR2 SFDVKD. CDR3 length: 16 amino acids. CDR3 DNA: TGTGCCACCAGTGATCGGGACAGGGGGCGGATCGATGAGCAGTACTTC. Its protein product is CATSDRDRGRIDEQYF.

The rearrangement joins TRBV2 to TRBJ2-3, with a weak D call TRBD1 (5 bases). Germline assignment: CDR1 SNHLY and CDR2 FYNNEI. The CDR3 covers 14 residues. With 2 bases removed from V and 4 bases from J, the gap between germline ends came to 10 bases. The DNA for the CDR3 is TGTGCCAGCAGTGAAACATCACAGGCAGATACGCAGTATTTT. Translation: CASSETSQADTQYF. Full variable domain (missing parts from reference TRBV2 and TRBJ2-3): EPEVTQTPSHQVTQMGQEVILRCVPISNHLYFYWYRQILGQKVEFLVSFYNNEISEKSEIFDDQFSVERPDGSNFTLKIRSTKLEDSAMYFCASSETSQADTQYFGPGTRLTVL.

The CDR3 DNA reads TGTGCCAGCTCTCCCCGGGACAGGGGCCCCCACACTGAAGCTTTCTTT. Amino acids: CASSPRDRGPHTEAFF. The chain has TRBV18 and TRBJ1-1; TRBD1 agrees at 10 bases. The J segment lost 3 bases and the V segment lost 6 bases, leaving 10 bases of the junction unmatched. CDR1 is KGHSH, CDR2 LQKENI, per germline. The CDR3 covers 16 residues.

This clonotype was counted between two and nine times. DNA for the CDR3: TGTGCCAGCAAGACAGGGGGCTATGAAAAACTGTTTTTT. The encoded protein is CASKTGGYEKLFF. The chain has TRBV28 and TRBJ1-4, with 10 bases identical to TRBD1. Looked up from germline, CDR1 is MDHEN and CDR2 is SYDVKM. The CDR3 consists of 13 residues. V was pared by 7 bases and J by 6 bases, with 2 bases of the junction left unmatched.